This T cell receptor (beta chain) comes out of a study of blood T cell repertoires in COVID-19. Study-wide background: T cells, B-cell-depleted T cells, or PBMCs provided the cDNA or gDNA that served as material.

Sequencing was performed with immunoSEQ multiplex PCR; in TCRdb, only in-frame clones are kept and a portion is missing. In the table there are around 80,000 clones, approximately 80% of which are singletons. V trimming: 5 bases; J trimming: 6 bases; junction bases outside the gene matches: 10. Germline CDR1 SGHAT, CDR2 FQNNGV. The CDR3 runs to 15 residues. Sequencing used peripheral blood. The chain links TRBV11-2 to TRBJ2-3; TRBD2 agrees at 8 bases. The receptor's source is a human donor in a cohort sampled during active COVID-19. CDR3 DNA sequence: TGTGCCAGCAGCCAGATAGCGGGGTTGGGCGATACGCAGTATTTT. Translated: CASSQIAGLGDTQYF.